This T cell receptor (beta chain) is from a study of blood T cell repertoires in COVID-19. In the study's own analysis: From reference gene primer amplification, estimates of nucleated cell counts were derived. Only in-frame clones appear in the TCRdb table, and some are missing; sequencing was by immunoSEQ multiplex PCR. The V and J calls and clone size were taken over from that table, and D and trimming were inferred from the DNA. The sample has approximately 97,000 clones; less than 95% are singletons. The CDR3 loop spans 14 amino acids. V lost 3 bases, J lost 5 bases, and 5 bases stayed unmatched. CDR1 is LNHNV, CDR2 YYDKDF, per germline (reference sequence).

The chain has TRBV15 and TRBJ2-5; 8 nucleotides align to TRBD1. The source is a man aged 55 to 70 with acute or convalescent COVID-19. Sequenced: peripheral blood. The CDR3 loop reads CATSRTGVVETQYF. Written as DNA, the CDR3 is TGTGCCACCAGCAGGACAGGGGTCGTGGAGACCCAGTACTTC.